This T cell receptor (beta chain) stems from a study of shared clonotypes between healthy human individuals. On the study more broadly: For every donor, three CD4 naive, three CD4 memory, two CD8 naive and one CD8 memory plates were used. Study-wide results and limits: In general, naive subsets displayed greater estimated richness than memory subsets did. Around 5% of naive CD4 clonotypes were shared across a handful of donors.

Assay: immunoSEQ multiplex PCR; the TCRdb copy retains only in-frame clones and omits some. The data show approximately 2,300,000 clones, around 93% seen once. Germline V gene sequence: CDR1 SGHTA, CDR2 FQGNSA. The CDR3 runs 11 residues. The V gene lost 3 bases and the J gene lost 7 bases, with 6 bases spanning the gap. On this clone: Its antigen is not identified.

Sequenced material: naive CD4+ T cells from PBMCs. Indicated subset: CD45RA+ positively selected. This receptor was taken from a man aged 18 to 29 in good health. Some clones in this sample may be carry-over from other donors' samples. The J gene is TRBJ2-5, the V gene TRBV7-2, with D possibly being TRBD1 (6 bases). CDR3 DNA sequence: TGTGCCAGCAGCTTCAGGGGGACCCAGTACTTC. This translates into CASSFRGTQYF.